What follows are 27 T cell receptor beta chains derived from one specimen sequenced in a study of type 1 and type 2 diabetes patients. PCR was run on genomic DNA. Amplification of the beta chain CDR3 used 30 forward and 13 reverse multiplex primers. Via MiXCR, TCRdb re-called the multiplex PCR reads, giving one row per CDR3 protein. This sample has about 250,000 distinct CDR3 sequences, with around 47% found just once. Material for sequencing was peripheral blood mononuclear cells (PBMCs). All receptors come from a man aged 18 to 29 with type 2 diabetes.

V gene TRBV24-1 combines with J gene TRBJ2-5; no definite D call. V was trimmed by 1 base and J by 5 bases, leaving 10 bases between them. This CDR3 has 14 amino acids. Germline values: CDR1 KGHDR, CDR2 SFDVKD. CDR3 in amino acids: CATSDFDNPETQYF. The CDR3 bases are TGTGCCACCAGTGATTTTGACAATCCGGAGACCCAGTACTTC.

The chain employs TRBV2 and TRBJ2-3; tentatively, D is TRBD2 (6 bases). CDR3 length: 11 amino acids. V was pared by 7 bases and J by 9 bases, with 11 bases between. Germline CDR1 SNHLY, CDR2 FYNNEI. CDR3 region: CASKGGETQYF. The CDR3 DNA reads as TGTGCCAGCAAGGGCGGGGAAACGCAGTATTTT.

This clonotype was seen a single time. The V gene is TRBV19, the J gene TRBJ1-5; D possibly corresponds to TRBD1 (6 bases). CDR1 LNHDA and CDR2 SQIVND come from the germline V gene (reference sequence). V lost 5 bases and J 11 bases, leaving 13 bases between the germline ends. The CDR3 is 12 residues long. The CDR3 nucleotides read TGTGCCAGTAGTCCGCGGGGGGCAGCCCAGCATTTT. The encoded protein is CASSPRGAAQHF.

This clonotype has just a few counts. The rearrangement joins TRBV30 to TRBJ2-7, with TRBD1 matching 9 bases. Germline V CDR1 and CDR2: GTSNPN, SVGIG (reference sequence). This CDR3 is 12 amino acids long. The junction had 8 bases not matched to a gene; V was cut back by 7 bases and J by 7 bases. The CDR3 is CASGQGKGEQYF. The CDR3 region has the DNA TGTGCCTCCGGACAGGGGAAGGGGGAGCAGTACTTC.

The chain recombines TRBV7-9 with TRBJ2-5; 8 bases fit TRBD1. Germline-derived CDR1 and CDR2 are SEHNR and FQNEAQ (reference sequence). The trim removed 5 bases at V and 2 bases at J, leaving 13 bases unmatched. The CDR3 sequence is 17 residues long. In DNA, the CDR3 is TGTGCCAGCAGCGGATCAGGGGGCGGAATGGGGCAAGAGACCCAGTACTTC. Amino acids: CASSGSGGGMGQETQYF.

This clonotype appeared a few times. The chain employs TRBV7-2 and TRBJ1-1, with D possibly matching TRBD1 (6 bases). Germline CDR1 reads SGHTA; CDR2 reads FQGNSA. This CDR3 has 14 residues. V dropped 1 base and J dropped 7 bases, with 13 bases sitting between them. The CDR3 region has the DNA TGTGCCAGCAGCTTAGGAGTAGGGACATATGAAGCTTTCTTT. This encodes CASSLGVGTYEAFF. Combining the CDR3 with reference TRBV7-2 and TRBJ1-1 gives the whole variable domain GAGVSQSPSNKVTEKGKDVELRCDPISGHTALYWYRQSLGQGLEFLIYFQGNSAPDKSGLPSDRFSAERTGGSVSTLTIQRTQQEDSAVYLCASSLGVGTYEAFFGQGTRLTVV.

There are a few counts of this clonotype. The chain has TRBV19 and TRBJ1-1; D ambiguous. Trimming took off 3 bases at V and 5 bases at J, with 16 bases between the two ends. CDR3 length: 15 amino acids. Germline V lookup: CDR1 LNHDA, CDR2 SQIVND (reference sequence). CDR3 residues: CASSIIEPTWTEAFF. The CDR3 nucleotides read TGTGCCAGTAGTATTATTGAGCCGACCTGGACTGAAGCTTTCTTT.

The chain is built from TRBV12-5 and TRBJ1-1; D gene uncertain. Germline V gene data show CDR1 as LGHNT and CDR2 as FRNRAP. This CDR3 comprises 13 residues. V was cut by 2 bases and J by 3 bases, with 7 bases left in between. This CDR3 is CASGLTKYTEAFF. Here the CDR3 DNA reads TGTGCTAGTGGTTTGACCAAGTACACTGAAGCTTTCTTT. The full variable domain, with the rest looked up from reference TRBV12-5 and TRBJ1-1, is DARVTQTPRHKVTEMGQEVTMRCQPILGHNTVFWYRQTMMQGLELLAYFRNRAPLDDSGMPKDRFSAEMPDATLATLKIQPSEPRDSAVYFCASGLTKYTEAFFGQGTRLTVV.

This clonotype was seen a few times. The germline gene is not matched at one end of the junction; a read error may be the cause. The chain links TRBV7-7 to TRBJ2-5, with D hard to call. Germline V gives CDR1 SSHAT, CDR2 FNYEAQ (reference sequence). CDR3 size: 13 residues. The CDR3 loop is CASSFGVAETQYF. DNA of the CDR3: TGTGCTAGCAGCTTTGGGGTGGCAGAGACCCAGTACTTC.

The V gene is TRBV20-1, the J gene TRBJ1-5; the match to TRBD1 covers 8 bases. Germline trimming cut 6 bases from V and 1 base from J; bases unmatched to any gene: 8. The CDR3 consists of 15 residues. CDR1 DFQATT and CDR2 SNEGSKA come from the germline V gene (reference sequence). The CDR3 is CSAKDRGGSNQPQHF. CDR3 sequence (DNA): TGCAGTGCCAAAGACAGGGGAGGAAGCAATCAGCCCCAGCATTTT.

The V gene is TRBV2, the J gene TRBJ2-5; maybe TRBD2 (6 bases). From germline, CDR1 is SNHLY and CDR2 FYNNEI. This CDR3 has 12 residues. Trimming pared 1 base from V and 13 bases from J, leaving 13 bases between. CDR3 bases: TGTGCCAGCAGTGAAGTGCAGGTCGGGGGGTACTTC. Translating it yields CASSEVQVGGYF.

This clonotype was seen many times. The CDR3, as DNA: TGTGCCACCAGCAGACAACTTCCCCGGGCCAACTACGAGCAGTACTTC. Amino acids: CATSRQLPRANYEQYF. The chain is built from TRBV15 and TRBJ2-7, with D uncertain. CDR3 length: 16 amino acids. V lost 2 bases and J lost 3, with 17 bases in between. CDR1 LNHNV and CDR2 YYDKDF come from the germline V gene (reference sequence).

This CDR3 reads CASSFWAGELFF. The CDR3 coding sequence is TGTGCCAGCAGTTTCTGGGCCGGGGAGCTGTTTTTT. The V call is TRBV28, the J call TRBJ2-2; D is unclear. CDR1 and CDR2 from the germline V gene are MDHEN and SYDVKM. CDR3 length equals 12 residues. V was trimmed by 3 bases and J by 6 bases, leaving 5 bases between them.

The chain carries TRBV20-1 and TRBJ1-1; no clear D. Trimming removed 3 bases from V and 4 bases from J, with 6 bases in between. Looked up from germline, CDR1 is DFQATT and CDR2 is SNEGSKA (reference sequence). The CDR3 covers 11 residues. CDR3 amino acids: CSASRGTEAFF. The CDR3 region has the DNA TGCAGTGCTAGCCGGGGCACTGAAGCTTTCTTT.

This clonotype has a handful of counts. This CDR3 is CAISESTGTGNQPQHF. CDR3 DNA sequence: TGTGCCATCAGTGAGTCCACAGGGACCGGCAATCAGCCCCAGCATTTT. This sequence joins TRBV10-3 and TRBJ1-5; maybe TRBD1 (6 bases). CDR1 is ENHRY, CDR2 SYGVKD, per germline. Between the trimmed V and J ends, which lost 0 bases and 2 bases, there was a span of 11 bases. The CDR3 loop spans 16 amino acids.

V is TRBV29-1 and J is TRBJ2-5; 12 bases match TRBD2. This CDR3 region has 15 residues. The V and J ends lost 5 bases and 1 base, in that order; junction bases with no gene match: 5. Looked up from germline, CDR1 is SQVTM and CDR2 is ANQGSEA. CDR3 in amino acids: CSVTSGGPAQETQYF. The CDR3 DNA reads as TGCAGCGTTACTAGCGGGGGGCCCGCCCAAGAGACCCAGTACTTC.

The chain has TRBV2 and TRBJ1-4, with D hard to call. The CDR3 contains 12 residues. Germline V lookup: CDR1 SNHLY, CDR2 FYNNEI. The germline V and J ends were trimmed by 1 base and 12 bases, with 9 bases remaining between them. The DNA for the CDR3 is TGTGCCAGCAGTGAAGGGACGGACGAACTGTTTTTT. This sequence encodes CASSEGTDELFF.

This chain links TRBV28 with TRBJ2-1; TRBD2 agrees at 16 bases. Trimming cost V 3 bases and J 4 bases; bases outside gene matches: 6. In germline, CDR1 is MDHEN, CDR2 SYDVKM. This CDR3 spans 18 amino acids. CDR3 sequence (DNA): TGTGCCAGCAGTTTTGGGACTAGCGGGAGGGCCCTTTACAATGAGCAGTTCTTC. Translated: CASSFGTSGRALYNEQFF. The full variable domain, completed using reference TRBV28 and TRBJ2-1, is DVKVTQSSRYLVKRTGEKVFLECVQDMDHENMFWYRQDPGLGLRLIYFSYDVKMKEKGDIPEGYSVSREKKERFSLILESASTNQTSMYLCASSFGTSGRALYNEQFFGPGTRLTVL.

J is TRBJ2-1 and V is TRBV19, with 9 bases that match TRBD2. Germline trimming cut 5 bases from V and 10 bases from J; bases unmatched to any gene: 6. The CDR3 totals 13 residues. In germline, CDR1 is LNHDA, CDR2 SQIVND (reference sequence). CDR3: CASSVLAGSEQFF. The CDR3 coding sequence is TGTGCCAGTAGTGTACTAGCGGGCTCGGAGCAGTTCTTC.

The chain uses TRBV6-5 and TRBJ2-7; D perhaps matches TRBD1 (9 bases). The CDR3 consists of 15 residues. The ends were cut back, 7 bases at V and 2 bases at J, with 18 bases in the middle. Germline V lookup: CDR1 MNHEY, CDR2 SVGAGI. CDR3 bases: TGTGCCAGCAACCGGGGGGGACAGGGAGCCTACGAGCAGTACTTC. Its protein is CASNRGGQGAYEQYF.

The V and J genes are TRBV7-2 and TRBJ1-3, with no clear D. The CDR3 is 15 residues long. The V gene lost 5 bases and the J gene lost 0 bases, with 11 bases spanning the gap. From germline, CDR1 is SGHTA and CDR2 FQGNSA. The CDR3 sequence is CASSLRSPSGNTIYF. The CDR3 region has the DNA TGTGCCAGCAGCCTCAGGTCCCCCTCTGGAAACACCATATATTTT.

This rearrangement joins TRBV19 to TRBJ1-4; perhaps TRBD1 as D (6 bases). V gave up 3 bases and J gave up 5 bases, with 10 bases separating them. The CDR3 is 14 amino acids. Germline values: CDR1 LNHDA, CDR2 SQIVND (reference sequence). The CDR3 sequence: CASSIGGFNEKLFF. DNA of the CDR3: TGTGCCAGTAGTATCGGGGGCTTCAATGAAAAACTGTTTTTT.

V is TRBV24-1 and J is TRBJ2-7; maybe TRBD1 (6 bases). The DNA end is more similar to TRBJ2-5, so the J call may be wrong. Germline V gives CDR1 KGHDR, CDR2 SFDVKD. CDR3 size: 16 residues. The CDR3 coding sequence is TGTGCCACCAGCGCCACAGGGAGTGGGATAAAAGAGACCCAGTACTTC. This translates into CATSATGSGIKETQYF.

CDR3 amino acids: CASSSPGQGEDSPLHF. CDR3 nucleotide sequence: TGTGCCAGCAGCAGTCCGGGACAGGGGGAGGATTCACCCCTCCACTTT. The rearrangement joins TRBV4-2 to TRBJ1-6; 11 nucleotides agree with TRBD1. J lost 8 bases, V lost 5 bases, and 8 bases had no gene match. CDR1 and CDR2 from the germline V gene are LGHNA and YNFKEQ. CDR3 length: 16 residues.

Only a few counts were recorded for this clonotype. The V and J genes are TRBV28 and TRBJ1-1; D call uncertain. The CDR3 runs to 13 residues. Trimming cost V 6 bases and J 3 bases, with 11 bases left between them. Germline CDR1 MDHEN, CDR2 SYDVKM. CDR3 nucleotides: TGTGCCAGCAGCCTCGGCACATACACTGAAGCTTTCTTT. Translation: CASSLGTYTEAFF.

This clonotype has a handful of counts. The chain joins TRBV4-3 to TRBJ2-7; D uncertain. The CDR3 is 13 amino acids. CDR1 LGHNA and CDR2 YSLEER come from the germline V gene. Deletions cut 3 bases from V and 2 bases from J, with 8 bases between. This chain's CDR3 is CASSQRDAYEQYF. The CDR3 coding sequence is TGCGCCAGCAGCCAGCGAGACGCCTACGAGCAGTACTTC.

The V gene is TRBV2, the J gene TRBJ1-2, with TRBD1 identical over 8 bases. V gave up 10 bases and J gave up 3 bases; unmatched junction bases: 4. This CDR3 has 12 residues. Germline V gives CDR1 SNHLY, CDR2 FYNNEI. The CDR3 coding sequence is TGTGCCATCTCGACAGGGGACTATGGCTACACCTTC. Its protein is CAISTGDYGYTF.